This entry lists 12 T cell receptor beta chains sequenced from one sample in a study of T-cell reconstitution after alpha-beta-depleted transplantation in children. Unique molecular identifiers were used in preparing the TCRbeta library. TCRdb fed the PCR reads into MiXCR, producing one record per CDR3 protein. Found here are 200,000 to 250,000 distinct CDR3 sequences, 8% to 10% of them singletons; the top ten hold approximately 5.9%. Source: PBMCs from the stem cell graft donor, taken from the stem cell graft. Receptors were obtained from a human donor who donated a stem cell graft to a child with acute lymphoblastic leukemia.

This clonotype was detected ten times or more. J is TRBJ1-1 and V is TRBV20-1, with D hard to call. V lost 4 bases, J lost 1 base, and 16 bases lay in between. The CDR3 covers 15 residues. Germline V lookup: CDR1 DFQATT, CDR2 SNEGSKA (reference sequence). The CDR3 sequence: CSATDLGGGNTEAFF. Here the CDR3 DNA reads TGCAGTGCTACGGATCTAGGTGGAGGGAACACTGAAGCTTTCTTT.

J is TRBJ2-2 and V is TRBV12-3 or TRBV12-4; 10 bases match TRBD1. The CDR3 has 15 residues. After removal of 8 bases from V and 6 bases from J, the junction contained 9 bases not matched to a gene. This CDR3 reads CASSLRQGAAGELFF. In DNA, the CDR3 is TGTGCCAGCTCTCTCCGACAGGGGGCCGCCGGGGAGCTGTTTTTT.

The rearrangement links TRBV12-3 or TRBV12-4 to TRBJ1-2; TRBD1 matches 8 bases. This CDR3 region has 14 residues. Trimming took 5 bases from V and 6 from J; bases not matched to a gene: 8. CDR3 DNA: TGTGCCAGCAGTCCACAGGACAGGGACGATGGCTACACCTTC. Translated: CASSPQDRDDGYTF.

This clonotype was seen ten or more times. The chain uses TRBV24-1 and TRBJ2-2; 8 bases are shared with TRBD1. This CDR3 is 17 amino acids long. Germline CDR1 and CDR2: KGHDR and SFDVKD. After removal of 7 bases from V and 0 bases from J, the junction contained 9 bases not matched to a gene. The CDR3, as DNA: TGTGCCACCAGCCGCCACCTGGACAGGGCGAACACCGGGGAGCTGTTTTTT. Translated: CATSRHLDRANTGELFF.

This clonotype appeared many times. The chain joins TRBV18 to TRBJ1-1; D may be TRBD1 (6 bases). Looked up from germline, CDR1 is KGHSH and CDR2 is LQKENI. The CDR3 loop spans 14 amino acids. V dropped 3 bases and J dropped 3 bases, with 11 bases sitting between them. DNA of the CDR3: TGTGCCAGCTCACCGAGCAGGGGCGACACTGAAGCTTTCTTT. Protein: CASSPSRGDTEAFF.

This clonotype has ten or more counts. The chain couples TRBV12-3 or TRBV12-4 to TRBJ1-1, with unresolved D. The CDR3 contains 16 residues. The CDR3 DNA is TGTGCAACCCTTAACCAATTGGGAATGACAAGTAGTGAAGCTTTCTTT. Translation gives CATLNQLGMTSSEAFF.

In this sample, this clonotype turned up a few times. This chain joins TRBV27 and TRBJ2-1; D gene unclear. This CDR3 region has 14 residues. Trimming removed 0 bases at V and 3 bases at J, with 6 bases between. Germline CDR1 is MNHEY and CDR2 is SMNVEV (reference sequence). The CDR3, as DNA: TGTGCCAGCAGTTTATCCCCCTACTACAATGAGCAGTTCTTC. Translating gives CASSLSPYYNEQFF.

This clonotype was seen repeatedly, ten times or more. The rearrangement uses TRBV3-1 and TRBJ2-7; D remains ambiguous. Trimming left V 7 bases short and J 5 bases short, with 12 bases between. The CDR3 is 12 residues long. From germline, CDR1 is LGHDT and CDR2 YNNKEL (reference sequence). In nucleotides, the CDR3 is TGTGCCAGCACCTCAAGTGGAAACGAGCAGTACTTC. This sequence encodes CASTSSGNEQYF.

For the CDR3, the DNA is TGTGCCAGCAGCCCTCGGGCAGACAATGAAGCTTTCTTT. Translation gives CASSPRADNEAFF. V usage is TRBV12-3 or TRBV12-4 and J usage is TRBJ1-1; D unclear. The V end was cut by 6 bases, the J end by 7 bases, with 15 bases between. CDR3 size: 13 residues.

The chain joins TRBV18 to TRBJ2-7; 8 bases are a match to TRBD2. The J segment lost 5 bases and the V segment lost 2 bases, leaving 5 bases of the junction unmatched. CDR1 and CDR2 (germline): KGHSH, LQKENI. This CDR3 has 14 amino acids. The DNA for the CDR3 is TGTGCCAGCTCACCATTCTCCGGGGGGGACGAGCAGTACTTC. It translates to CASSPFSGGDEQYF.

V gene TRBV28 combines with J gene TRBJ1-5; TRBD1 matches 7 bases. The CDR3 has 14 residues. Unmatched junction bases numbered 8, after V lost 7 bases and J lost 5 bases. CDR1 and CDR2 from the germline V gene are MDHEN and SYDVKM. The DNA for the CDR3 is TGTGCCAGCATCAGGGGGGTCACGGATCAGCCCCAGCATTTT. It codes for CASIRGVTDQPQHF.

This chain uses TRBV4-2 with TRBJ2-6; either TRBD1 or TRBD2 may supply D (6 bases each). Trimming removed 0 bases from V and 1 base from J, with 25 bases in between. Per the germline V gene, CDR1 is LGHNA and CDR2 is YNFKEQ. The CDR3 extends over 22 amino acids. This chain's CDR3 is CASSQEGGAPGVLQSGANVLTF. The CDR3 DNA reads as TGTGCCAGCAGCCAAGAAGGAGGGGCTCCAGGGGTCCTCCAATCTGGGGCCAACGTCCTGACTTTC.